The 16 T cell receptor beta chains listed next were all sequenced from one sample in a study of CD4 T cells in relation to SARS-CoV-2 and coronaviruses. Profiled with immunoSEQ multiplex PCR; TCRdb holds only in-frame clones, not every one. In the table there are approximately 60,000 clones, approximately 90% of which are singletons. Material: naive CD4+ T cells from PBMCs. Described subset: naive CD4+ T cells isolated by negative enrichment. Receptors originate from an adult with COVID-19.

This chain joins TRBV28 and TRBJ2-3, with D perhaps TRBD2 (6 bases). Trimming shortened V by 5 bases and J by 2 bases, and 14 bases separated the two germline ends. The CDR3 extends over 15 amino acids. From germline, CDR1 is MDHEN and CDR2 SYDVKM. The CDR3 DNA reads as TGTGCCAGCAGTAGCACCGGGACTTACACAGATACGCAGTATTTT. Its translation: CASSSTGTYTDTQYF.

V gene TRBV6-5 combines with J gene TRBJ2-2; TRBD2 is a possible D gene (6 bases). Trimming cost V 8 bases and J 5 bases, with 15 bases left between them. The germline V gene encodes CDR1 MNHEY and CDR2 SVGAGI. The CDR3 consists of 14 residues. CDR3 in DNA: TGTGCCAGCGGGCGAGGTGGGGGGACCGGGGAGCTGTTTTTT. This gives the protein CASGRGGGTGELFF.

The chain links TRBV5-4 to TRBJ2-1, with 10 positions matching TRBD2. This CDR3 spans 14 amino acids. The germline CDR1 and CDR2 sequences are SGHNT and YYREEE (reference sequence). V lost 7 bases to trimming and J lost 9 bases; unmatched junction nucleotides: 10. The CDR3 here is CASQQKGLALEQFF. The CDR3 region has the DNA TGTGCCAGCCAACAAAAGGGACTAGCGCTTGAGCAGTTCTTC. The variable domain in full, completed from reference TRBV5-4 and TRBJ2-1, reads ETGVTQSPTHLIKTRGQQVTLRCSSQSGHNTVSWYQQALGQGPQFIFQYYREEENGRGNFPPRFSGLQFPNYSSELNVNALELDDSALYLCASQQKGLALEQFFGPGTRLTVL.

The chain recombines TRBV7-8 with TRBJ1-1; 11 bases fit TRBD1. The V gene's germline CDR1 is SGHVS and CDR2 FQNEAQ. This CDR3 has 17 amino acids. V gave up 2 bases and J gave up 8 bases; unmatched junction bases: 13. The CDR3 protein is CASSLLTGQGVGGEAFF. The DNA for the CDR3 is TGTGCCAGCAGCTTACTTACGGGACAGGGGGTTGGCGGGGAAGCTTTCTTT.

V is TRBV5-4 and J is TRBJ1-4; 10 bases are a match to TRBD1. This CDR3 spans 14 amino acids. J was trimmed by 8 bases and V by 4 bases; bases with no gene match: 5. In germline, CDR1 is SGHNT, CDR2 YYREEE (reference sequence). CDR3 loop: CASSRDRGGEKLFF. The CDR3 DNA is TGTGCCAGCAGCCGGGACAGGGGAGGAGAAAAACTGTTTTTT.

The J gene is TRBJ1-1, the V gene TRBV24-1; a possible D gene is TRBD1 (5 bases). This CDR3 comprises 14 residues. The germline V and J ends were trimmed by 7 bases and 12 bases, with 23 bases remaining between them. Germline assignment: CDR1 KGHDR and CDR2 SFDVKD. CDR3 in amino acids: CATRGGGTGLETFF. The CDR3 nucleotides read TGTGCCACCAGGGGTGGGGGGACCGGGCTGGAGACTTTCTTT.

This clone was observed once. The J gene is TRBJ2-3, the V gene TRBV5-1; D is uncertain. CDR1 is SGHRS and CDR2 is YFSETQ in the germline V gene. The CDR3 is 15 residues long. The V end was cut by 0 bases, the J end by 3 bases, with 11 bases between. CDR3 DNA sequence: TGCGCCAGCAGCTTGGTCCTAGGGCTGACAGATACGCAGTATTTT. It specifies CASSLVLGLTDTQYF.

J is TRBJ2-3 and V is TRBV9; TRBD2 matches at 8 bases. In germline, CDR1 is SGDLS, CDR2 YYNGEE. Trimming at V came to 4 bases and at J to 4 bases, leaving 11 bases not matched to a gene. The CDR3 totals 16 residues. The CDR3 sequence: CASSPRGTSFADTQYF. The CDR3 nucleotides read TGTGCCAGCAGCCCTCGGGGGACTAGTTTCGCAGATACGCAGTATTTT.

V and J are TRBV19 and TRBJ2-7; 7 positions match TRBD2. V was clipped by 5 bases and J by 0 bases; unmatched bases: 7. Per the germline V gene, CDR1 is LNHDA and CDR2 is SQIVND (reference sequence). The CDR3 runs to 15 residues. CDR3 nucleotides: TGTGCCAGTAGTCGAAAAGGCGGGAGCTCCTACGAGCAGTACTTC. Amino acid sequence: CASSRKGGSSYEQYF. Combining the CDR3 with reference TRBV19 and TRBJ2-7 gives the whole variable domain DGGITQSPKYLFRKEGQNVTLSCEQNLNHDAMYWYRQDPGQGLRLIYYSQIVNDFQKGDIAEGYSVSREKKESFPLTVTSAQKNPTAFYLCASSRKGGSSYEQYFGPGTRLTVT.

The chain uses TRBV9 and TRBJ2-3, with a possible D match to TRBD2 (7 bases). Trimming removed 0 bases at V and 1 base at J, with 9 bases between. In germline, CDR1 is SGDLS, CDR2 YYNGEE. The CDR3 is 15 amino acids. The DNA for the CDR3 is TGTGCCAGCAGCGTAGACGGGGGGCGCACAGATACGCAGTATTTT. It specifies CASSVDGGRTDTQYF.

This chain connects TRBV7-2 to TRBJ1-5, with D unresolved. The CDR3 has 14 residues. Germline V gene lookup returns CDR1 SGHTA and CDR2 FQGNSA. The ends were cut back, 5 bases at V and 5 bases at J, with 13 bases in the middle. The CDR3 nucleotides are TGTGCCAGCAGCCCAACATCGGGCGATCAGCCCCAGCATTTT. Translation gives CASSPTSGDQPQHF. The full variable domain, in which reference TRBV7-2 and TRBJ1-5 provide the parts outside the CDR3, is GAGVSQSPSNKVTEKGKDVELRCDPISGHTALYWYRQSLGQGLEFLIYFQGNSAPDKSGLPSDRFSAERTGGSVSTLTIQRTQQEDSAVYLCASSPTSGDQPQHFGDGTRLSIL.

The chain joins TRBV11-2 to TRBJ2-5; a weak D match, TRBD1 (6 bases). V was pared by 1 base and J by 4 bases, with 13 bases between. The CDR3 totals 15 residues. Germline-derived CDR1 and CDR2 are SGHAT and FQNNGV. CDR3 in DNA: TGTGCCAGCAGCTTAGGGTTACAGGGCGGAGAGACCCAGTACTTC. It codes for CASSLGLQGGETQYF.

This chain connects TRBV18 to TRBJ1-4; 9 bases agree with TRBD1. CDR1 is KGHSH, CDR2 LQKENI, per germline. Trimming took 1 base from V and 5 from J; bases not matched to a gene: 5. This CDR3 spans 16 amino acids. CDR3 sequence: CASSPLTGTGNEKLFF. CDR3 in DNA: TGTGCCAGCTCACCACTCACCGGGACAGGGAATGAAAAACTGTTTTTT.

The chain uses TRBV3-1 (or the pseudogene TRBV3-2) and TRBJ1-4; no definite D call. The CDR3 extends over 14 amino acids. Germline lookup yields CDR1 LGHDT and CDR2 YNNKEL (reference sequence). The V end was cut by 1 base, the J end by 2 bases, with 5 bases between. CDR3 amino acids: CASSQGRTNEKLFF. DNA of the CDR3: TGTGCCAGCAGCCAAGGACGGACTAATGAAAAACTGTTTTTT.

The chain couples TRBV7-8 to TRBJ2-7; the match to TRBD2 covers 12 bases. The CDR3 is 16 amino acids. Germline lookup yields CDR1 SGHVS and CDR2 FQNEAQ. V was clipped by 5 bases and J by 2 bases; unmatched bases: 7. The DNA for the CDR3 is TGTGCCAGCAGCCGAGGTTCTAGCGGGAGGGCCTACGAGCAGTACTTC. This translates into CASSRGSSGRAYEQYF.

The chain is built from TRBV10-3 and TRBJ1-6, with D possibly being TRBD1 (5 bases). Germline-derived CDR1 and CDR2 are ENHRY and SYGVKD. The CDR3 extends over 13 amino acids. Trimming removed 4 bases at V and 5 bases at J, with 6 bases between. The CDR3 DNA reads as TGTGCCATCAGTGGACAGCATAATTCACCCCTCCACTTT. Amino acid sequence: CAISGQHNSPLHF.